These 21 T cell receptor beta chains were sequenced from one sample in a study of T cell responses to AZD1222 COVID-19 vaccine. TCRdb keeps only in-frame clones here, not all; method: immunoSEQ multiplex PCR. The sample shows over 100,000 clones, 90% of them seen only once. Here the sequenced sample was peripheral blood, taken on day 0 of AZD1222 vaccination. The receptor source for this set is an adult in good health.

The V and J genes are TRBV27 and TRBJ2-7; tentatively, D is TRBD1 (5 bases). Deletions cut 6 bases from V and 2 bases from J, with 11 bases between. CDR1 is MNHEY and CDR2 is SMNVEV in the germline V gene (reference sequence). The CDR3 is 13 amino acids. CDR3 loop: CASSQGSPYEQYF. The CDR3 DNA is TGTGCCAGCAGCCAGGGTTCCCCCTACGAGCAGTACTTC.

The J gene is TRBJ1-6, the V gene TRBV11-2; 7 bases are shared with TRBD1. CDR1 is SGHAT, CDR2 FQNNGV, per germline. V was clipped by 2 bases and J by 7 bases; unmatched bases: 5. The CDR3 spans 15 residues. The CDR3 is CASSLRGTENSPLHF. DNA for the CDR3: TGTGCCAGCAGCTTAAGGGGGACAGAGAATTCACCCCTCCACTTT.

V is TRBV3-1 (or the pseudogene TRBV3-2) and J is TRBJ1-1, with D unclear. V was trimmed by 0 bases and J by 11 bases, leaving 13 bases between them. Germline lookup yields CDR1 LGHDT and CDR2 YNNKEL (reference sequence). The CDR3 contains 13 residues. The CDR3 DNA follows: TGTGCCAGCAGCCAAGATTACGGAAATTGGGCTTTCTTT. It specifies CASSQDYGNWAFF.

The DNA of the CDR3 is TGTGCCAGCAGCCCCGCGGGGGGCTTCCTCACAGATACGCAGTATTTT. As protein: CASSPAGGFLTDTQYF. V gene TRBV9 combines with J gene TRBJ2-3; 8 nucleotides align to TRBD2. Germline V gene lookup returns CDR1 SGDLS and CDR2 YYNGEE. This CDR3 has 16 residues. V lost 4 bases to trimming and J lost 2 bases; unmatched junction nucleotides: 9. Drawing the rest from reference TRBV9 and TRBJ2-3, the complete variable domain is DSGVTQTPKHLITATGQRVTLRCSPRSGDLSVYWYQQSLDQGLQFLIQYYNGEERAKGNILERFSAQQFPDLHSELNLSSLELGDSALYFCASSPAGGFLTDTQYFGPGTRLTVL.

The rearrangement uses TRBV5-1 and TRBJ2-3; 10 bases are shared with TRBD2. This CDR3 has 15 residues. After removal of 4 bases from V and 6 bases from J, the junction contained 8 bases not matched to a gene. CDR1 is SGHRS and CDR2 is YFSETQ in the germline V gene. CDR3 in amino acids: CASSLRGTSVDTQYF. The CDR3 nucleotides are TGCGCCAGCAGCCTCCGAGGGACTAGCGTGGATACGCAGTATTTT.

The chain uses TRBV12-5 and TRBJ2-3, with 10 bases fitting TRBD2. The ends lost 3 bases at V and 2 bases at J; junction bases unmatched: 5. Looked up from germline, CDR1 is LGHNT and CDR2 is FRNRAP. CDR3 length: 16 residues. Here the CDR3 DNA reads TGTGCTAGTGGTTTTTCTCTAGCGGGGGTCACAGATACGCAGTATTTT. Translation: CASGFSLAGVTDTQYF.

This clone was detected a few times. The V call is TRBV9, the J call TRBJ2-3; the D call may be TRBD1 or TRBD2 (6 bases each). V shed 6 bases and J shed 0 bases, with 8 bases lying between them. The germline V gene has CDR1 SGDLS and CDR2 YYNGEE. The CDR3 spans 13 residues. CDR3 protein: CASTGGSTDTQYF. The CDR3 DNA follows: TGTGCCAGCACCGGGGGCAGCACAGATACGCAGTATTTT.

The V gene is TRBV3-1 (or the pseudogene TRBV3-2), the J gene TRBJ2-3; tentative D call: TRBD1 (5 bases). Germline CDR1 reads LGHDT; CDR2 reads YNNKEL (reference sequence). This CDR3 has 17 residues. Trimming took 1 base from V and 2 from J, leaving 16 bases between them. The CDR3 protein is CASSQAIVCRATDTQYF. The CDR3 DNA reads TGTGCCAGCAGCCAAGCGATTGTCTGCAGGGCCACAGATACGCAGTATTTT.

The chain carries TRBV5-4 and TRBJ1-1, with TRBD1 matching 9 bases. V lost 4 bases to trimming and J lost 1 base; unmatched junction nucleotides: 8. From germline, CDR1 is SGHNT and CDR2 YYREEE (reference sequence). This CDR3 has 16 residues. This CDR3 is CASSPIGQGKNTEAFF. CDR3 sequence (DNA): TGTGCCAGCAGCCCGATAGGACAGGGGAAGAACACTGAAGCTTTCTTT.

This clone was detected only a few times. The V and J genes are TRBV2 and TRBJ1-3; 10 bases agree with TRBD1. CDR1 and CDR2 from the germline V gene are SNHLY and FYNNEI. The V and J ends lost 5 bases and 0 bases, in that order; junction bases with no gene match: 7. The CDR3 length is 17 residues. The CDR3 loop is CASSPMTGGHSGNTIYF. As DNA, the CDR3 is TGTGCCAGCAGTCCAATGACAGGGGGCCACTCTGGAAACACCATATATTTT. Drawing the rest from reference TRBV2 and TRBJ1-3, the complete variable domain is EPEVTQTPSHQVTQMGQEVILRCVPISNHLYFYWYRQILGQKVEFLVSFYNNEISEKSEIFDDQFSVERPDGSNFTLKIRSTKLEDSAMYFCASSPMTGGHSGNTIYFGEGSWLTVV.

The CDR3 nucleotides read TGTGCCTGGAGTGCACTTTGGCGGGTGAACACTGAAGCTTTCTTT. This translates into CAWSALWRVNTEAFF. This chain connects TRBV30 to TRBJ1-1; no definite D call. Germline V gene lookup returns CDR1 GTSNPN and CDR2 SVGIG (reference sequence). Trimming removed 1 base from V and 0 bases from J, with 12 bases in between. The CDR3 runs 15 residues.

The sample holds one count of this clone. This chain joins TRBV3-1 (or the pseudogene TRBV3-2) and TRBJ2-1; tentative D call: TRBD1 (6 bases). The germline V and J ends were trimmed by 7 bases and 8 bases, with 15 bases remaining between them. The CDR3 is made up of 13 amino acids. Germline V CDR1 and CDR2: LGHDT, YNNKEL (reference sequence). CDR3 in amino acids: CASKFGGSDEQFF. The CDR3 DNA follows: TGTGCCAGCAAGTTTGGGGGCTCGGATGAGCAGTTCTTC.

The V gene is TRBV27, the J gene TRBJ2-5; D remains unclear. The germline V and J ends were trimmed by 5 bases and 5 bases, with 15 bases remaining between them. The germline CDR1 and CDR2 sequences are MNHEY and SMNVEV (reference sequence). The CDR3 runs 14 residues. CDR3 bases: TGTGCCAGCAGTCCGACATTTGGTCACGAGACCCAGTACTTC. Protein: CASSPTFGHETQYF.

There are a few counts of this clone. The chain uses TRBV7-2 and TRBJ2-1, with D possibly TRBD1 on 5 matching bases. Trimming removed 5 bases at V and 9 bases at J, with 17 bases between. The CDR3 extends over 14 amino acids. The germline gives CDR1 SGHTA, CDR2 FQGNSA. In DNA form, the CDR3 reads TGTGCCAGCAGCGACCGAAGTAGGGGCGGTGAGCAGTTCTTC. It translates to CASSDRSRGGEQFF.

This chain connects TRBV3-1 (or the pseudogene TRBV3-2) to TRBJ1-1, with a possible D match to TRBD1 (6 bases). Germline V gene lookup returns CDR1 LGHDT and CDR2 YNNKEL (reference sequence). The CDR3 runs 15 residues. Trimming shortened V by 0 bases and J by 0 bases, and 8 bases separated the two germline ends. The CDR3 DNA sequence: TGTGCCAGCAGCCAAGACCGACAGGTGAACACTGAAGCTTTCTTT. Translated: CASSQDRQVNTEAFF.

The chain is built from TRBV30 and TRBJ2-1; the match to TRBD2 covers 13 bases. The CDR3 is 15 residues long. The germline CDR1 and CDR2 sequences are GTSNPN and SVGIG (reference sequence). V dropped 2 bases and J dropped 6; count of bases not matched to a gene: 4. The DNA for the CDR3 is TGTGCCTGGAGTACGGGGACTAGCGGGGCCAATGAGCAGTTCTTC. Its translation: CAWSTGTSGANEQFF.

The genes are TRBV7-2 and TRBJ1-2, with D maybe TRBD1 (5 bases). V shed 1 base and J shed 0 bases, with 9 bases lying between them. Germline lookup yields CDR1 SGHTA and CDR2 FQGNSA. This CDR3 has 15 residues. The CDR3 DNA sequence: TGTGCCAGCAGCTTAGGAACAGGAACTAACTATGGCTACACCTTC. This translates into CASSLGTGTNYGYTF.

As regards this clone: This may come from a read error, since a much larger clone is one base off. The chain has TRBV12-3 or TRBV12-4 and TRBJ1-4; weak D call: TRBD1 (6 bases). The CDR3 has 13 residues. V lost 6 bases, J lost 4 bases, and 9 bases lay in between. CDR3 sequence: CASSWTVNEKLFF. CDR3 coding DNA: TGTGCCAGCAGCTGGACAGTTAATGAAAAACTGTTTTTT.

The rearrangement joins TRBV5-8 to TRBJ1-1, with TRBD1 identical over 10 bases. Germline V gives CDR1 SGHTS, CDR2 YDEGEE. The CDR3 runs 15 residues. J gave up 6 bases and V 0 bases, and 5 bases lay outside the gene matches. The DNA for the CDR3 is TGTGCCAGCAGCTTGGGGGTCGGGACAGGGGCTGAAGCTTTCTTT. Encoded protein: CASSLGVGTGAEAFF.

The V call is TRBV11-2, the J call TRBJ2-4; TRBD2 might be the D (5 bases). Trimming pared 7 bases from V and 8 bases from J, leaving 12 bases between. The CDR3 consists of 12 residues. Germline V lookup: CDR1 SGHAT, CDR2 FQNNGV. The CDR3 DNA is TGTGCCAGCACCGGGATGTCAGACATTCAGTACTTC. Amino acids: CASTGMSDIQYF. Full variable domain (missing parts from reference TRBV11-2 and TRBJ2-4): EAGVAQSPRYKIIEKRQSVAFWCNPISGHATLYWYQQILGQGPKLLIQFQNNGVVDDSQLPKDRFSAERLKGVDSTLKIQPAKLEDSAVYLCASTGMSDIQYFGAGTRLSVL.

Here the CDR3 DNA reads TGTGCCAGCAGCTCGCATTACACAGATACGCAGTATTTT. Encoded protein: CASSSHYTDTQYF. The chain is built from TRBV7-2 and TRBJ2-3, with D unclear. The germline gives CDR1 SGHTA, CDR2 FQGNSA. The ends were cut back, 4 bases at V and 2 bases at J, with 7 bases in the middle. This CDR3 contains 13 residues.